This TCR beta chain comes out of a study of T cell responses to AZD1222 COVID-19 vaccine. Points from the study as a whole: Seropositive at baseline were only a handful of AZD1222 recipients. In the spike-specific TCR repertoire, nearly half reportedly target unmutated variant regions.

The repertoire was sequenced with immunoSEQ multiplex PCR; TCRdb's copy has only in-frame clones and lacks some. The sample has roughly 87,000 clones; 88% are singletons. Comments on this clone: No antigen is known for it.

Looked up from germline, CDR1 is SEHNR and CDR2 is FQNEAQ (reference sequence). The CDR3 is 16 residues long. The V gene end was trimmed by 5 bases and the J gene end by 9 bases; junction bases not matched to a gene: 12. Material: peripheral blood, obtained 28 days after the second AZD1222 dose. The clonotype originates from an adult who received the AZD1222 COVID-19 vaccine. This chain links TRBV7-9 with TRBJ2-1; 11 bases fit TRBD2. CDR3 protein: CASSRLTSGKESEQFF. CDR3 sequence (DNA): TGTGCCAGCAGCCGACTGACTAGCGGGAAGGAGAGTGAGCAGTTCTTC.